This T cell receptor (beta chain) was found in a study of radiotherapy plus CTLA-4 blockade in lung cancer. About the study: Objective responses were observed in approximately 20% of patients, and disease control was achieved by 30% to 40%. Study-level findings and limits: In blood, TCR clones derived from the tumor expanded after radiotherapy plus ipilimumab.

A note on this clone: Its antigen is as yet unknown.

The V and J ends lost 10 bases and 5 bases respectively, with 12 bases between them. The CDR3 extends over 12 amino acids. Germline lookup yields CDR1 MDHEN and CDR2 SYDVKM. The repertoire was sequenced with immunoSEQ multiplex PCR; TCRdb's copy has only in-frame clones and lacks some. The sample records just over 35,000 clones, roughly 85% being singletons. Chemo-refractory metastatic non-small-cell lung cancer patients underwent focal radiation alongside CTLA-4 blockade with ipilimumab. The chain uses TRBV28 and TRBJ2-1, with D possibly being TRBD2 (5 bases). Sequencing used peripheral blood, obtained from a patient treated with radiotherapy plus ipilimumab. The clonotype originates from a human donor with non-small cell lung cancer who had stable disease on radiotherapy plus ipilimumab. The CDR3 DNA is TGTGCCACCCAGGCCGGGAACAATGAGCAGTTCTTC. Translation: CATQAGNNEQFF.